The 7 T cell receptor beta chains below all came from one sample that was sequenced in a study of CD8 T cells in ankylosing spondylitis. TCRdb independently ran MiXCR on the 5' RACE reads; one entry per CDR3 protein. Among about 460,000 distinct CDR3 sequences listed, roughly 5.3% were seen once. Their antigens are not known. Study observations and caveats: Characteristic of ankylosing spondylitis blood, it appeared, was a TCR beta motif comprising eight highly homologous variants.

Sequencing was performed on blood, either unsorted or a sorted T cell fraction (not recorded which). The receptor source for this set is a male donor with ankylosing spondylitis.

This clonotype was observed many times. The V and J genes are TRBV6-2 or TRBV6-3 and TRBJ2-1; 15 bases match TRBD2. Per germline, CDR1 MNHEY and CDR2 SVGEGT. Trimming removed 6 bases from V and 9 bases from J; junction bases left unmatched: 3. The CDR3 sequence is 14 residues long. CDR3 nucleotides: TGTGCCAGCAGGCCGGGACTAGCGGGAGGTGAGCAGTTCTTC. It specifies CASRPGLAGGEQFF.

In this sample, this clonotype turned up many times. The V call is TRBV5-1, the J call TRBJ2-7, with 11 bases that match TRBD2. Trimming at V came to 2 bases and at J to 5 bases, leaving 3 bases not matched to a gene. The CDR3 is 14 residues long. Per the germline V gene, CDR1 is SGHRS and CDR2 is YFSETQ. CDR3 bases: TGCGCCAGCAGCTTACTAGCGGGAGTCAACGAGCAGTACTTC. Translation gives CASSLLAGVNEQYF.

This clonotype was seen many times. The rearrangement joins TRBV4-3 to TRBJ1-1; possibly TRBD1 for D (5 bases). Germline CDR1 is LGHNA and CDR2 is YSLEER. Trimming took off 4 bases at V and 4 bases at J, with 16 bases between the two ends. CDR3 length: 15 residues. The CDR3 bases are TGCGCCAGCAGCCTGTTAGGGGCAGGTCCCACTGAAGCTTTCTTT. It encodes CASSLLGAGPTEAFF.

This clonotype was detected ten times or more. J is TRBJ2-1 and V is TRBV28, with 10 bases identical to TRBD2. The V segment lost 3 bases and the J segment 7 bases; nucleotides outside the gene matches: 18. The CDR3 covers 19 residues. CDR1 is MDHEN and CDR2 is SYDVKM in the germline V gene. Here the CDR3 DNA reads TGTGCCAGCAGTTTTTGGGGCCTAGCGGGGGCCCCAGGGGGGAATGAGCAGTTCTTC. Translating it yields CASSFWGLAGAPGGNEQFF. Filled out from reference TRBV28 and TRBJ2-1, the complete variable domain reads DVKVTQSSRYLVKRTGEKVFLECVQDMDHENMFWYRQDPGLGLRLIYFSYDVKMKEKGDIPEGYSVSREKKERFSLILESASTNQTSMYLCASSFWGLAGAPGGNEQFFGPGTRLTVL.

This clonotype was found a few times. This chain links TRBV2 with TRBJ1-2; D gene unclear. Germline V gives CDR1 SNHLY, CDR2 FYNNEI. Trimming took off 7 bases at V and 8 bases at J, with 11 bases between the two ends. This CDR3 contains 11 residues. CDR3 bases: TGTGCCAGCACGTTCATTCGGGGCTACACCTTC. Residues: CASTFIRGYTF.

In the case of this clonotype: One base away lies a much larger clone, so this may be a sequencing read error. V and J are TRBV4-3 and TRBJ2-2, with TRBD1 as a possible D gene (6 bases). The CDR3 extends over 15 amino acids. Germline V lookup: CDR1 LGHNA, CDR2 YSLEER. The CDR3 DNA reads TGCGCCAGCAGCCCTTCAGGGGCGAAGACCGGGGAGCTGTTTTTT. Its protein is CASSPSGAKTGELFF.

DNA for the CDR3: TGTGCCAGCAGCCGTCTGCAGGGGGTTTACAATGAGCAGTTCTTC. Its protein product is CASSRLQGVYNEQFF. The chain is built from TRBV7-2 and TRBJ2-1; 7 positions match TRBD1. The germline V gene encodes CDR1 SGHTA and CDR2 FQGNSA. With 5 bases clipped from V and 4 bases from J, the junction kept 8 bases outside the gene matches. The CDR3 is 15 amino acids. The full variable domain, completed using reference TRBV7-2 and TRBJ2-1, is GAGVSQSPSNKVTEKGKDVELRCDPISGHTALYWYRQSLGQGLEFLIYFQGNSAPDKSGLPSDRFSAERTGGSVSTLTIQRTQQEDSAVYLCASSRLQGVYNEQFFGPGTRLTVL.